This T cell receptor beta chain comes out of a study of cytomegalovirus exposure and HLA in healthy donors. Germline V gene lookup returns CDR1 LGHNA and CDR2 YSLEER. V lost 4 bases and J 4 bases, leaving 18 bases between the germline ends. The CDR3 consists of 16 residues. General observations from the study: In most subjects, TCR beta sequences reportedly gave accurate predictions of HLA-A and HLA-B alleles.

PCR used 60 Vbeta primers and 13 Jbeta primers. Original analysis: In a later analysis, roughly 11 million of 83 million or so unique beta chains occurred in at least two donors. Data came from immunoSEQ multiplex PCR; TCRdb stores just in-frame clones and leaves some out. That table gives V, J and clone size, and the DNA gave D and trimming. The table includes roughly 84,000 clones, roughly 63% detected once. Of note for this clone: The target antigen is unknown.

The sequencing sample was made of PBMCs. The chain links TRBV4-3 to TRBJ2-3; tentatively, D is TRBD2 (7 bases). This clonotype was obtained from a woman aged 35 to 49 in good health and CMV-seropositive. In nucleotides, the CDR3 is TGCGCCAGCAGCCTAGGGGGGGCGGGAAACGCAGATACGCAGTATTTT. Encoded protein: CASSLGGAGNADTQYF.